The 29 T cell receptor beta chains below all came from one sample that was sequenced in a study of T cell clonality in common variable immunodeficiency. Method: immunoSEQ multiplex PCR; TCRdb's copy keeps in-frame clones and lacks some. The sample was found to contain tens of thousands of clones, and every one recurs. Sequencing input: peripheral blood mononuclear cells. These TCRs come from a person aged 18 to 70 in good health.

This clone was found many times. The CDR3 end lies 3 residues beyond the end of the read and is filled in from the germline J gene. The chain links TRBV29-1 to TRBJ2-5; TRBD2 matches at 7 bases. After removal of 3 bases from V and 4 bases from J, the junction contained 5 bases not matched to a gene. CDR3 length: 13 residues. Germline CDR1 reads SQVTM; CDR2 reads ANQGSEA. CDR3 sequence reads: CSVDQGGGETQYF. Incomplete CDR3 DNA: TGCAGCGTTGATCAGGGCGGGGGAGAGACC.

This clone was seen ten or more times. The missing CDR3 end, 3 residues past where the read stops, is filled in from the germline J gene. The chain has TRBV5-4 and TRBJ1-2; weak D call: TRBD1 (6 bases). V lost 4 bases, J lost 6 bases, and 19 bases lay in between. The CDR3 is 15 residues long. The germline V gene has CDR1 SGHNT and CDR2 YYREEE (reference sequence). This chain's CDR3 is CASSRIQGNNDGYTF. The CDR3 DNA, read in part, is TGTGCCAGCAGCCGTATACAGGGAAACAATGATGGC.

This clone was detected many times. The read ends 3 residues shy of where the CDR3 ends; the end is completed using the germline J gene. The chain joins TRBV20-1 to TRBJ2-3; TRBD2 matches at 13 bases. V was pared by 6 bases and J by 7 bases, with 7 bases of the junction left unmatched. The CDR3 is 14 residues long. Germline lookup yields CDR1 DFQATT and CDR2 SNEGSKA (reference sequence). The sequenced part of the CDR3 DNA is TGCAGTGCCAAACTAGCGGGAGGGCCGAATACG. This gives the protein CSAKLAGGPNT. The full CDR3 protein is CSAKLAGGPNTQYF.

This clone was found many times. This CDR3 reads CSVELQTSNYGYTF. The sequenced part of the CDR3 DNA is TGCAGCGTTGAGCTCCAGACAAGTAACTATGGC. This chain uses TRBV29-1 with TRBJ1-2; D is ambiguous. The CDR3 is cut off 3 residues early in the read; its end comes from the germline J gene. There are 14 residues in the CDR3. V was clipped by 3 bases and J by 1 base, with 12 bases between them. Germline V gives CDR1 SQVTM, CDR2 ANQGSEA.

There are many counts of this clone. The DNA ends 3 residues before the CDR3 does, and the rest of the CDR3 is filled in from the germline J gene. The rearrangement joins TRBV18 to TRBJ2-7; 12 nucleotides align to TRBD2. The ends lost 3 bases at V and 0 bases at J; junction bases unmatched: 9. This CDR3 region has 18 residues. Germline lookup yields CDR1 KGHSH and CDR2 LQKENI. CDR3 region: CASSPTSGSLSSSYEQYF. CDR3 bases read: TGTGCCAGCTCACCGACTAGCGGGAGCTTAAGTAGCTCCTACGAG.

This clone has a count of ten or more. The sequenced fragment ends 3 residues before the CDR3 boundary, so the rest is inferred from the germline J gene. This chain joins TRBV20-1 and TRBJ2-5; D is possibly TRBD1 (5 bases). The CDR3 totals 13 residues. CDR1 is DFQATT and CDR2 is SNEGSKA in the germline V gene (reference sequence). Trimming took 0 bases from V and 5 from J, leaving 10 bases between them. CDR3 protein: CSARDRVGETQYF. CDR3 bases read: TGCAGTGCTAGAGACAGGGTTGGCGAGACC.

This clone has at least ten counts. Coverage ceases 3 residues before the CDR3 finishes, and the germline J gene fills in the end. The J gene is TRBJ2-1, the V gene TRBV19; 7 nucleotides line up with TRBD2. Germline loops: CDR1 LNHDA, CDR2 SQIVND (reference sequence). Losses at the gene ends were 5 bases for V and 7 bases for J; bases not matched to a gene: 8. This CDR3 is 14 amino acids long. Partial CDR3 DNA: TGTGCCAGTAGTTCCCTAGCGGTGGGGAATGAG. Amino acids: CASSSLAVGNE. The full CDR3 is CASSSLAVGNEQFF.

About this clone itself: The read ends 3 residues before the CDR3 terminus; that terminus is restored from the germline J gene. The sample has other DNA sequences that encode this CDR3 too. This chain connects TRBV7-9 to TRBJ1-2; a weak D match, TRBD1 (5 bases). Per the germline V gene, CDR1 is SEHNR and CDR2 is FQNEAQ (reference sequence). The CDR3 totals 14 residues. The part of the CDR3 DNA that was read is TGTTCTAGCAGCAGGGACTCGCCTACGGATGGC. This sequence encodes CSSSRDSPTDG. The complete CDR3 reads CSSSRDSPTDGYTF.

This clone was observed many times. Read data end 3 residues before the CDR3 end; the end is taken from the germline J gene. V and J are TRBV2 and TRBJ2-3; D not resolved. V was trimmed by 5 bases and J by 2 bases, leaving 11 bases between them. The germline V gene encodes CDR1 SNHLY and CDR2 FYNNEI. CDR3 length: 14 residues. The chain's CDR3 is CASSRPTNTDTQYF. CDR3 DNA, as far as it was read: TGTGCCAGCAGTCGTCCTACCAACACAGATACG. Full variable domain (outside the CDR3, taken from reference TRBV2 and TRBJ2-3): EPEVTQTPSHQVTQMGQEVILRCVPISNHLYFYWYRQILGQKVEFLVSFYNNEISEKSEIFDDQFSVERPDGSNFTLKIRSTKLEDSAMYFCASSRPTNTDTQYFGPGTRLTVL.

This clone was picked up many times. The CDR3 goes on 3 residues after the read ends, and that part is filled in from the germline J gene. This chain connects TRBV7-9 to TRBJ2-7, with D tentatively TRBD1 (6 bases). The CDR3 length is 15 residues. Trimming cost V 5 bases and J 0 bases, with 14 bases left between them. Per germline, CDR1 SEHNR and CDR2 FQNEAQ (reference sequence). The CDR3 reads CASSRRGTDSYEQYF. CDR3 DNA (partial): TGTGCCAGCAGCCGAAGGGGGACCGACTCCTACGAG.

This clone has at least ten counts. The CDR3 end is not reached by the read, which stops 3 residues before it; the germline J gene fills it in. This chain links TRBV7-2 with TRBJ2-1; a weak D match, TRBD1 (6 bases). V lost 4 bases and J lost 9, with 13 bases in between. Germline V lookup: CDR1 SGHTA, CDR2 FQGNSA. CDR3 length: 13 residues. CDR3 bases read: TGTGCCAGCAGCTCACCAACAGGGATTGAG. It translates to CASSSPTGIE. The whole CDR3 protein reads CASSSPTGIEQFF. The variable domain in full, completed from reference TRBV7-2 and TRBJ2-1, reads GAGVSQSPSNKVTEKGKDVELRCDPISGHTALYWYRQSLGQGLEFLIYFQGNSAPDKSGLPSDRFSAERTGGSVSTLTIQRTQQEDSAVYLCASSSPTGIEQFFGPGTRLTVL.

This clone has ten or more counts. With the read ending 3 residues before the CDR3 end, the germline J gene is used to fill in that end. The genes are TRBV6-1 and TRBJ2-2; possibly TRBD1 for D (5 bases). Trimming cost V 4 bases and J 5 bases, with 8 bases left between them. CDR1 and CDR2 (germline): MNHNS, SASEGT. The CDR3 contains 13 residues. The sequenced CDR3 bases are TGTGCCAGCAGTGTGACAGAAACCGGGGAG. Residues: CASSVTETGE. The CDR3 reads in full as CASSVTETGELFF.

Regarding this clone: Sequencing ends 3 residues short of the CDR3 end; the germline J gene provides the rest. This chain joins TRBV19 and TRBJ2-1; 15 positions agree with TRBD2. The CDR3 consists of 18 residues. Germline CDR1 and CDR2: LNHDA and SQIVND (reference sequence). The ends lost 4 bases at V and 5 bases at J; junction bases unmatched: 9. The CDR3 region is CASSTKGLAGGGDNEQFF. The covered CDR3 bases are TGTGCCAGTAGTACCAAGGGACTAGCGGGAGGAGGGGACAATGAG.

This clone was picked up many times. The read ends 3 residues early relative to the CDR3; the germline J gene fills the gap. The gene calls are TRBV30 and TRBJ1-6; 8 bases are a match to TRBD1. This CDR3 contains 14 residues. CDR1 and CDR2 from the germline V gene are GTSNPN and SVGIG (reference sequence). V was pared by 3 bases and J by 8 bases, with 6 bases of the junction left unmatched. Incomplete CDR3 DNA: TGTGCCTGGAGGCGACAGGGGACGGATTCACCC. As protein: CAWRRQGTDSP. The whole CDR3 protein reads CAWRRQGTDSPLHF.

This clone was counted ten times or more. The CDR3 end falls 3 residues outside the read, so it is completed with the germline J gene. The chain links TRBV20-1 to TRBJ2-7; 10 bases line up with TRBD2. The V gene's germline CDR1 is DFQATT and CDR2 SNEGSKA (reference sequence). Losses at the gene ends were 4 bases for V and 4 bases for J; bases not matched to a gene: 10. This CDR3 is 15 amino acids long. Incomplete CDR3 DNA: TGCAGTGCTATGGCTAGCGGGAGAATAACTTACGAG. It encodes CSAMASGRITYE. The entire CDR3 sequence reads CSAMASGRITYEQYF.

This clone was counted ten times or more. The CDR3 end is not reached by the read, which stops 3 residues before it; the germline J gene fills it in. This chain links TRBV6-1 with TRBJ2-7, with TRBD1 matching over 8 bases. V was clipped by 0 bases and J by 4 bases; unmatched bases: 5. In germline, CDR1 is MNHNS, CDR2 SASEGT. This CDR3 is built from 15 residues. CDR3 protein: CASSEADRAGYEQYF. The sequenced part of the CDR3 DNA is TGTGCCAGCAGTGAAGCGGACAGGGCCGGATACGAG.

This clone appeared many times. Incomplete CDR3 DNA: TGTGCCAGCAGCCCGAGACTAGCGGGAGCAGAGACC. Translated, it gives CASSPRLAGAET. The full CDR3 reads CASSPRLAGAETQYF. This rearrangement joins TRBV7-6 to TRBJ2-5; 12 positions match TRBD2. Read data end 3 residues before the CDR3 end; the end is taken from the germline J gene. CDR3 length equals 15 residues. The germline CDR1 and CDR2 sequences are SGHVS and FNYEAQ. V gave up 5 bases and J gave up 4 bases; unmatched junction bases: 5.

This clone was found many times. CDR3 protein: CASTEQTGDASPLHF. The sequenced CDR3 bases are TGTGCCAGCACCGAACAGACAGGGGACGCTTCACCC. The gene calls are TRBV28 and TRBJ1-6, with 8 bases identical to TRBD1. The read terminates 3 residues ahead of where the CDR3 ends, so the germline J gene completes it. This CDR3 comprises 15 residues. The junction had 11 bases not matched to a gene; V was cut back by 7 bases and J by 9 bases. Per the germline V gene, CDR1 is MDHEN and CDR2 is SYDVKM.

This clone came up many times. Sequencing ends 3 residues short of the CDR3 end; the germline J gene provides the rest. The rearrangement links TRBV18 to TRBJ2-1, with a weak D call TRBD2 (5 bases). The germline V gene encodes CDR1 KGHSH and CDR2 LQKENI. This CDR3 is 13 amino acids long. Trimming removed 6 bases at V and 5 bases at J, with 11 bases between. The DNA read from the CDR3 is TGTGCCAGCTCTCTGGACTTAGACAATGAG. Amino acids: CASSLDLDNE. The full CDR3 protein is CASSLDLDNEQFF.

About this clone: The read halts 3 residues ahead of the CDR3 end, with the missing end drawn from the germline J gene. The chain uses TRBV2 and TRBJ1-5; 10 bases match TRBD1. The CDR3 runs to 19 residues. V dropped 4 bases and J dropped 0; count of bases not matched to a gene: 12. The V gene's germline CDR1 is SNHLY and CDR2 FYNNEI. The DNA read from the CDR3 is TGTGCCAGCAGTGGATTCATCTTCGGGACAGGGGATAGCAATCAGCCC. Protein: CASSGFIFGTGDSNQP. The whole CDR3 protein reads CASSGFIFGTGDSNQPQHF.

This clone was observed at least ten times. The read terminates 3 residues ahead of where the CDR3 ends, so the germline J gene completes it. This rearrangement joins TRBV20-1 to TRBJ2-2; maybe TRBD1 (6 bases). This CDR3 is 15 amino acids long. The germline gives CDR1 DFQATT, CDR2 SNEGSKA (reference sequence). Between the trimmed V and J ends, which lost 0 bases and 4 bases, there was a span of 12 bases. This chain's CDR3 is CSARDYRASTGELFF. The part of the CDR3 DNA that was read is TGCAGTGCTAGAGATTACAGGGCCTCCACCGGGGAG.

The table lists this clone with many counts. The read is 3 residues too short to cover the CDR3 end, so that end is filled in from the germline J gene. The chain couples TRBV18 to TRBJ2-2; TRBD1 agrees at 7 bases. This CDR3 comprises 16 residues. CDR1 and CDR2 (germline): KGHSH, LQKENI. Germline trimming cut 0 bases from V and 4 bases from J; bases unmatched to any gene: 5. CDR3 DNA (partial): TGTGCCAGCTCACCACCGACCGGGACAGCCACCGGGGAG. It translates to CASSPPTGTATGE. The whole CDR3 region reads CASSPPTGTATGELFF.

This clone has a count of ten or more. The read is 3 residues too short to cover the CDR3 end, so that end is filled in from the germline J gene. This sequence joins TRBV20-1 and TRBJ2-1; 8 bases line up with TRBD1. Germline CDR1 and CDR2: DFQATT and SNEGSKA (reference sequence). The CDR3 runs to 15 residues. V lost 5 bases and J lost 3; bases outside the gene matches: 9. CDR3 DNA (partial): TGCAGTGCTCAGGGGGCGGCGTACCGCTACAATGAG. Amino acid sequence: CSAQGAAYRYNE. The entire CDR3 sequence reads CSAQGAAYRYNEQFF.

This clone was seen many times. The sequenced fragment ends 3 residues before the CDR3 boundary, so the rest is inferred from the germline J gene. The chain employs TRBV4-1 and TRBJ1-1; weak D call: TRBD1 (6 bases). V shed 7 bases and J shed 2 bases, with 11 bases lying between them. The V gene's germline CDR1 is MGHRA and CDR2 YSYEKL. This CDR3 contains 13 residues. The covered CDR3 bases are TGCGCCAGCATACAACAGGGTAACACTGAA. Translating gives CASIQQGNTE. The entire CDR3 reads CASIQQGNTEAFF.

This clone appeared many times. The read ends 3 residues before the CDR3 terminus; that terminus is restored from the germline J gene. The J gene is TRBJ1-5, the V gene TRBV5-4, with no clear D. Germline CDR1 reads SGHNT; CDR2 reads YYREEE (reference sequence). Trimming removed 0 bases from V and 1 base from J, with 8 bases in between. The CDR3 consists of 15 residues. The CDR3 DNA, read in part, is TGTGCCAGCAGCTTGGGAGGGTACAGCAATCAGCCC. Protein: CASSLGGYSNQP. The full CDR3 sequence reads CASSLGGYSNQPQHF.

This clone was recorded at least ten times. The CDR3 end lies 3 residues beyond the end of the read and is filled in from the germline J gene. V is TRBV20-1 and J is TRBJ1-6; TRBD1 aligns across 7 bases. The CDR3 loop spans 13 amino acids. Losses at the gene ends were 8 bases for V and 6 bases for J; bases not matched to a gene: 7. Germline V CDR1 and CDR2: DFQATT, SNEGSKA (reference sequence). The covered CDR3 bases are TGCAGTACACGGCAGGGGGTTAATTCACCC. This gives the protein CSTRQGVNSP. Given in full, the CDR3 is CSTRQGVNSPLHF.

As concerns this clone: The observed sequence ends 3 residues before the CDR3 terminus, with the missing tail filled in from the germline J gene. Other DNA sequences from this sample encode an identical CDR3 as well. The chain recombines TRBV5-1 with TRBJ2-2, with 7 bases identical to TRBD2. The ends lost 3 bases at V and 2 bases at J; junction bases unmatched: 7. Looked up from germline, CDR1 is SGHRS and CDR2 is YFSETQ. The CDR3 loop spans 16 amino acids. This CDR3 reads CASSSLAGDNTGELFF. CDR3 DNA, as far as it was read: TGCGCCAGCAGCTCATTGGCGGGAGATAACACCGGGGAG.

This clone appeared many times. The read ends 3 residues before the CDR3 terminus; that terminus is restored from the germline J gene. The rearrangement joins TRBV6-1 to TRBJ2-1, with D maybe TRBD1 (5 bases). The CDR3 length is 16 residues. Germline CDR1 MNHNS, CDR2 SASEGT. V was pared by 1 base and J by 0 bases, with 10 bases between. The DNA read from the CDR3 is TGTGCCAGCAGTGAAGGGCAGGGAAGCTCCTACAATGAG. Translation: CASSEGQGSSYNE. The full CDR3 protein is CASSEGQGSSYNEQFF.

This clone has at least ten counts. The CDR3 reads CSVRGPGTGELFF. Partial CDR3 DNA: TGCAGTGTCAGGGGTCCCGGGACCGGGGAG. This rearrangement joins TRBV20-1 to TRBJ2-2; D might be TRBD1 (6 bases). The read comes to an end 3 residues before the CDR3 does, leaving the germline J gene to fill in the end. Germline V gene data show CDR1 as DFQATT and CDR2 as SNEGSKA (reference sequence). The CDR3 has 13 residues. V lost 7 bases and J lost 5, with 14 bases in between.